What follows are 31 T cell receptor beta chains derived from one specimen sequenced in a study of T cell changes during pregnancy in multiple sclerosis. Data came from immunoSEQ multiplex PCR; TCRdb stores just in-frame clones and leaves some out. The sample carries about 36,000 clones, around 91% recorded once. The sample in question was CD4+ T cells from peripheral blood mononuclear cells, obtained in the second trimester of pregnancy. All receptors derive from a female donor in good health, enrolled as a control in a pregnancy study.

V usage is TRBV13 and J usage is TRBJ2-7, with 12 bases identical to TRBD2. Per the germline V gene, CDR1 is PRHDT and CDR2 is FYEKMQ (reference sequence). V was pared by 8 bases and J by 6 bases, with 11 bases of the junction left unmatched. The CDR3 covers 15 residues. Here the CDR3 reads CASLSRTSGVSEQYF. The CDR3 coding sequence is TGTGCCAGCCTTTCAAGGACTAGCGGGGTTTCCGAGCAGTACTTC.

J is TRBJ2-1 and V is TRBV7-2; weak D call: TRBD2 (6 bases). CDR1 SGHTA and CDR2 FQGNSA come from the germline V gene. V was shortened by 1 base and J by 7 bases, with 14 bases between the two germline ends. The CDR3 spans 15 residues. CDR3 amino acids: CASSLGWGTQNEQFF. CDR3 DNA sequence: TGTGCCAGCAGCTTAGGATGGGGGACTCAGAATGAGCAGTTCTTC.

The gene calls are TRBV5-1 and TRBJ2-1; D perhaps matches TRBD1 (6 bases). Germline values: CDR1 SGHRS, CDR2 YFSETQ. This CDR3 contains 15 residues. V was cut by 0 bases and J by 2 bases, with 9 bases left in between. The DNA of the CDR3 is TGCGCCAGCAGCTTGGATGGGGGCCCCTACAATGAGCAGTTCTTC. It yields the protein CASSLDGGPYNEQFF.

The chain employs TRBV4-1 and TRBJ2-3; 8 bases are a match to TRBD2. Germline loops: CDR1 MGHRA, CDR2 YSYEKL. V lost 7 bases, J lost 5 bases, and 20 bases stayed unmatched. The CDR3 has 18 amino acids. The CDR3 is CASTFSGGGSLQGDTQYF. The CDR3 bases are TGCGCCAGCACCTTTTCGGGCGGGGGGTCTCTCCAGGGAGATACGCAGTATTTT.

The chain employs TRBV29-1 and TRBJ2-2; D might be TRBD1 (6 bases). Deletions cut 2 bases from V and 1 base from J, with 17 bases between. Per germline, CDR1 SQVTM and CDR2 ANQGSEA. The CDR3 length is 17 residues. In nucleotides, the CDR3 is TGCAGCGTTGAATCGTATCAGGCAGGGGTGAACACCGGGGAGCTGTTTTTT. This codes for CSVESYQAGVNTGELFF.

The V call is TRBV7-8, the J call TRBJ1-2; no firm D call. Looked up from germline, CDR1 is SGHVS and CDR2 is FQNEAQ. This CDR3 spans 14 amino acids. Trimming took 1 base from V and 4 from J, leaving 10 bases between them. For the CDR3, the DNA is TGTGCCAGCAGCTTAGGTATCATCAGCTATGGCTACACCTTC. This codes for CASSLGIISYGYTF. The whole variable domain, remainder taken from reference TRBV7-8 and TRBJ1-2, is GAGVSQSPRYKVAKRGQDVALRCDPISGHVSLFWYQQALGQGPEFLTYFQNEAQLDKSGLPSDRFFAERPEGSVSTLKIQRTQQEDSAVYLCASSLGIISYGYTFGSGTRLTVV.

The V gene is TRBV21-1, the J gene TRBJ1-1; TRBD1 is the table's D call, not checked against the DNA. TRBV21-1 represents a pseudogene. The CDR3 has 18 residues. The CDR3 is CASSRKRRRDREGTEAFF. The DNA for the CDR3 is TGTGCCAGCAGCAGAAAGAGGAGGAGGGACAGGGAAGGCACTGAAGCTTTCTTT.

This chain uses TRBV6-1 with TRBJ2-1, with 7 bases identical to TRBD1. Germline assignment: CDR1 MNHNS and CDR2 SASEGT. The CDR3 consists of 15 residues. V trimming: 6 bases; J trimming: 6 bases; junction bases outside the gene matches: 11. The CDR3 DNA is TGTGCCAGCAGGTTCATGGGACAGAATAGCAATGAGCAGTTCTTC. As protein: CASRFMGQNSNEQFF.

This clone was seen a handful of times. CDR3 sequence reads: CASRQTGGETQYF. The DNA of the CDR3 is TGTGCCAGCAGACAGACAGGGGGAGAGACCCAGTACTTC. V usage is TRBV7-8 and J usage is TRBJ2-5; 9 bases fit TRBD1. The germline V gene encodes CDR1 SGHVS and CDR2 FQNEAQ. The CDR3 spans 13 residues. Trimming removed 6 bases from V and 4 bases from J; junction bases left unmatched: 3.

CDR3 sequence (DNA): TGTGCCAGTAGTATTAAGTGGACTAGGTCTTCTGAGCAGTTCTTC. It is translated as CASSIKWTRSSEQFF. The chain employs TRBV19 and TRBJ2-1; 7 bases align to TRBD2. The CDR3 totals 15 residues. J was trimmed by 9 bases and V by 3 bases; bases with no gene match: 11. Germline CDR1 is LNHDA and CDR2 is SQIVND (reference sequence).

V is TRBV11-2 and J is TRBJ2-7, with 7 bases lining up with TRBD1. J gave up 3 bases and V 1 base, and 15 bases lay outside the gene matches. Germline CDR1 is SGHAT and CDR2 is FQNNGV. The CDR3 runs to 18 residues. In DNA form, the CDR3 reads TGTGCCAGCAGCTTAGCCCAGCCTACAGGGGCCAGCTACTACGAGCAGTACTTC. It codes for CASSLAQPTGASYYEQYF.

The gene calls are TRBV5-6 and TRBJ2-2; 10 nucleotides match TRBD1. Per germline, CDR1 SGHDT and CDR2 YYEEEE. Trimming cost V 2 bases and J 4 bases; bases outside gene matches: 5. The CDR3 has 16 residues. The CDR3 DNA follows: TGTGCCAGCAGCTTCGGGACAGGGGCCGTCACCGGGGAGCTGTTTTTT. It is translated as CASSFGTGAVTGELFF. Together with reference TRBV5-6 and TRBJ2-2, the CDR3 gives the full variable domain: DAGVTQSPTHLIKTRGQQVTLRCSPKSGHDTVSWYQQALGQGPQFIFQYYEEEERQRGNFPDRFSGHQFPNYSSELNVNALLLGDSALYLCASSFGTGAVTGELFFGEGSRLTVL.

This chain uses TRBV5-1 with TRBJ1-2; 12 bases line up with TRBD1. The CDR3 is 16 amino acids. With 4 bases clipped from V and 5 bases from J, the junction kept 9 bases outside the gene matches. In germline, CDR1 is SGHRS, CDR2 YFSETQ. The DNA for the CDR3 is TGCGCCAGCAGCGCTACCCCGGGACAGGGGGCTTATGGCTACACCTTC. This translates into CASSATPGQGAYGYTF.

The rearrangement links TRBV7-8 to TRBJ2-5, with 13 bases fitting TRBD2. The CDR3 sequence is 16 residues long. The V gene's germline CDR1 is SGHVS and CDR2 FQNEAQ. The junction had 5 bases not matched to a gene; V was cut back by 5 bases and J by 2 bases. The CDR3 DNA follows: TGTGCCAGCAGCCCATGGACTAGCGGGAGTCAAGAGACCCAGTACTTC. Translating gives CASSPWTSGSQETQYF.

J is TRBJ1-5 and V is TRBV2; 10 bases fit TRBD1. The germline CDR1 and CDR2 sequences are SNHLY and FYNNEI. The J segment lost 4 bases and the V segment lost 4 bases, leaving 4 bases of the junction unmatched. The CDR3 is 15 amino acids. The CDR3: CASSARTGGNQPQHF. The CDR3 nucleotides read TGTGCCAGCAGTGCCCGGACAGGGGGGAATCAGCCCCAGCATTTT.

The genes are TRBV9 and TRBJ1-2; TRBD1 matches 9 bases. Germline V CDR1 and CDR2: SGDLS, YYNGEE. CDR3 size: 14 residues. V trimming: 0 bases; J trimming: 8 bases; junction bases outside the gene matches: 5. CDR3 region: CASSVAMDRGGYTF. The DNA for the CDR3 is TGTGCCAGCAGCGTAGCGATGGACAGGGGCGGCTACACCTTC.

The chain employs TRBV14 and TRBJ2-5; D not certain. CDR1 is SGHDN, CDR2 FVKESK, per germline. The CDR3 contains 11 residues. V was pared by 6 bases and J by 2 bases, with 4 bases between. The DNA of the CDR3 is TGTGCCAGCAGTCGTCAAGAGACCCAGTACTTC. Translation: CASSRQETQYF.

This chain joins TRBV6-1 and TRBJ1-2, with D possibly being TRBD1 (6 bases). Germline V gene sequence: CDR1 MNHNS, CDR2 SASEGT. The CDR3 runs 15 residues. V was shortened by 0 bases and J by 10 bases, with 18 bases between the two germline ends. DNA for the CDR3: TGTGCCAGCAGTGAAGCGCTTTCCTCGGGACAAATCTACACCTTC. As protein: CASSEALSSGQIYTF.

The chain employs TRBV19 and TRBJ1-2; perhaps TRBD1 as D (6 bases). In germline, CDR1 is LNHDA, CDR2 SQIVND (reference sequence). The CDR3 is 14 residues long. With 1 base removed from V and 5 bases from J, the gap between germline ends came to 11 bases. This CDR3 is CASSIGDKIYGYTF. CDR3 bases: TGTGCCAGTAGTATAGGGGACAAAATATATGGCTACACCTTC.

The V and J genes are TRBV28 and TRBJ2-6; D ambiguous. This CDR3 has 13 residues. The germline gives CDR1 MDHEN, CDR2 SYDVKM. With 6 bases removed from V and 1 base from J, the gap between germline ends came to 4 bases. The CDR3 DNA sequence: TGTGCCAGCAGCCGTTCTGGGGCCAACGTCCTGACTTTC. Translating gives CASSRSGANVLTF.

This chain links TRBV2 with TRBJ2-7; 9 nucleotides agree with TRBD1. Germline V lookup: CDR1 SNHLY, CDR2 FYNNEI. The CDR3 spans 15 residues. Unmatched junction bases numbered 5, after V lost 3 bases and J lost 2 bases. CDR3 sequence (DNA): TGTGCCAGCAGTGAGGAGGGGACAGGGCCCTACGAGCAGTACTTC. Protein product: CASSEEGTGPYEQYF. The full variable domain, completed using reference TRBV2 and TRBJ2-7, is EPEVTQTPSHQVTQMGQEVILRCVPISNHLYFYWYRQILGQKVEFLVSFYNNEISEKSEIFDDQFSVERPDGSNFTLKIRSTKLEDSAMYFCASSEEGTGPYEQYFGPGTRLTVT.

The chain combines TRBV6-5 with TRBJ2-7; D is undetermined. The CDR3 extends over 13 amino acids. Germline V CDR1 and CDR2: MNHEY, SVGAGI. Trimming pared 6 bases from V and 4 bases from J, leaving 13 bases between. The chain's CDR3 is CASSPGSPYEQYF. The CDR3 DNA follows: TGTGCCAGCAGCCCCGGGTCCCCATACGAGCAGTACTTC.

The chain employs TRBV19 and TRBJ2-4, with 7 positions matching TRBD2. The CDR3 is made up of 13 amino acids. CDR1 and CDR2 from the germline V gene are LNHDA and SQIVND (reference sequence). Trimming removed 9 bases from V and 1 base from J; junction bases left unmatched: 3. DNA for the CDR3: TGTGCCAGCGCCGGGGGGGCCAAAAACATTCAGTACTTC. It is translated as CASAGGAKNIQYF.

The genes are TRBV5-1 and TRBJ2-5, with 8 bases aligning to TRBD1. Germline V gene sequence: CDR1 SGHRS, CDR2 YFSETQ. The CDR3 sequence is 13 residues long. The V segment lost 5 bases and the J segment 4 bases; nucleotides outside the gene matches: 4. CDR3 sequence reads: CASSTGGRETQYF. The CDR3 DNA reads TGCGCCAGCAGTACAGGGGGGCGAGAGACCCAGTACTTC.

V and J are TRBV7-9 and TRBJ2-1; 9 bases agree with TRBD2. J gave up 0 bases and V 0 bases, and 3 bases lay outside the gene matches. The CDR3 is 17 residues long. CDR1 is SEHNR and CDR2 is FQNEAQ in the germline V gene (reference sequence). The chain's CDR3 is CASSLALTSGSYNEQFF. CDR3 DNA: TGTGCCAGCAGCTTAGCCTTGACTAGCGGCTCCTACAATGAGCAGTTCTTC. Variable domain in full (rest from reference TRBV7-9 and TRBJ2-1): DTGVSQNPRHKITKRGQNVTFRCDPISEHNRLYWYRQTLGQGPEFLTYFQNEAQLEKSRLLSDRFSAERPKGSFSTLEIQRTEQGDSAMYLCASSLALTSGSYNEQFFGPGTRLTVL.

DNA for the CDR3: TGCAGCGCCCTGAAAGGGAGCGGGAGCTTGAACACCGGGGAGCTGTTTTTT. It translates to CSALKGSGSLNTGELFF. The chain uses TRBV29-1 and TRBJ2-2, with 8 bases matching TRBD2. The CDR3 is 17 amino acids. Per germline, CDR1 SQVTM and CDR2 ANQGSEA. V trimming: 7 bases; J trimming: 1 base; junction bases outside the gene matches: 14.

The chain recombines TRBV15 with TRBJ1-6, with TRBD1 matching over 12 bases. V was pared by 4 bases and J by 9 bases, with 4 bases of the junction left unmatched. The CDR3 totals 15 residues. Germline V gene lookup returns CDR1 LNHNV and CDR2 YYDKDF (reference sequence). The CDR3 DNA reads as TGTGCCACCAGCATGGGGACAGGGGGCAGTTCACCCCTCCACTTT. Its translation is CATSMGTGGSSPLHF. The whole variable domain, remainder taken from reference TRBV15 and TRBJ1-6, is DAMVIQNPRYQVTQFGKPVTLSCSQTLNHNVMYWYQQKSSQAPKLLFHYYDKDFNNEADTPDNFQSRRPNTSFCFLDIRSPGLGDTAMYLCATSMGTGGSSPLHFGNGTRLTVT.

The chain carries TRBV28 and TRBJ2-7; no reliable D call. This CDR3 region has 14 residues. Germline V gene data show CDR1 as MDHEN and CDR2 as SYDVKM. Trimming shortened V by 2 bases and J by 4 bases, and 12 bases separated the two germline ends. In DNA, the CDR3 is TGTGCCAGCAGTTTAGTATCTAGTAAGTACGAGCAGTACTTC. Protein product: CASSLVSSKYEQYF.

The chain links TRBV9 to TRBJ2-5; 11 positions agree with TRBD2. The junction had 8 bases not matched to a gene; V was cut back by 2 bases and J by 5 bases. The CDR3 runs 16 residues. Germline CDR1 and CDR2: SGDLS and YYNGEE. This chain's CDR3 is CASSVGASGGYETQYF. The CDR3, as DNA: TGTGCCAGCAGCGTGGGGGCTAGCGGGGGGTATGAGACCCAGTACTTC.

The chain couples TRBV19 to TRBJ2-6, with TRBD1 matching over 9 bases. J gave up 0 bases and V 6 bases, and 6 bases lay outside the gene matches. The length of the CDR3 is 17 residues. Germline assignment: CDR1 LNHDA and CDR2 SQIVND (reference sequence). CDR3 amino acids: CASSPGTGTSGANVLTF. Written as DNA, the CDR3 is TGTGCCAGTAGCCCCGGGACAGGGACCTCTGGGGCCAACGTCCTGACTTTC.

This chain links TRBV7-2 with TRBJ1-1; TRBD1 aligns across 9 bases. The V and J ends lost 5 bases and 3 bases, in that order; junction bases with no gene match: 7. The length of the CDR3 is 15 residues. Germline V gives CDR1 SGHTA, CDR2 FQGNSA. CDR3 protein: CASSRDRAIYTEAFF. DNA of the CDR3: TGTGCCAGCAGCCGGGACAGGGCAATTTACACTGAAGCTTTCTTT.